The 11 T cell receptor beta chains below were found in one sample sequenced in a study of blood T cells in healthy people across ages. Using a J-beta primer mix together with a sample-barcoded 5' primer, a second PCR was run for roughly 6 to 11 cycles. One entry per CDR3 protein results from TCRdb running MiXCR on the 5' RACE reads. The sample holds 1.4 million to 1.5 million distinct CDR3 sequences; roughly 40% are singletons and the top ten take roughly 7.7%. The specimen was blood. Receptors were obtained from a woman aged 18-29 years in good health.

The genes are TRBV10-3 and TRBJ2-1; 9 bases align to TRBD1. The V gene's germline CDR1 is ENHRY and CDR2 SYGVKD. Trimming removed 6 bases from V and 0 bases from J; junction bases left unmatched: 6. This CDR3 spans 16 amino acids. CDR3 amino acids: CAIRQGQGSSYNEQFF. DNA of the CDR3: TGTGCCATCAGACAGGGACAGGGAAGCTCCTACAATGAGCAGTTCTTC.

This rearrangement joins TRBV3-1 to TRBJ1-6; 7 bases line up with TRBD1. The CDR3 has 16 residues. After removal of 5 bases from V and 10 bases from J, the junction contained 14 bases not matched to a gene. The germline gives CDR1 LGHDT, CDR2 YNNKEL (reference sequence). CDR3 sequence: CASSLSGTVLFSPLHF. CDR3 DNA: TGTGCCAGCAGCTTATCCGGGACAGTTTTGTTCTCACCCCTCCACTTT.

The V call is TRBV6-5, the J call TRBJ1-2; D is possibly TRBD1 (5 bases). V dropped 5 bases and J dropped 5 bases, with 21 bases sitting between them. CDR1 MNHEY and CDR2 SVGAGI come from the germline V gene. This CDR3 region has 16 residues. As DNA, the CDR3 is TGTGCCAGCAGTACTGAGGGACGGTCGGGGGGGTATGGCTACACCTTC. Translation: CASSTEGRSGGYGYTF.

This clonotype was seen a handful of times. This rearrangement joins TRBV12-3 or TRBV12-4 to TRBJ1-2; D uncertain. The V end was cut by 5 bases, the J end by 0 bases, with 13 bases between. This CDR3 is built from 15 residues. CDR3 in amino acids: CASSPPGGPNYGYTF. The DNA of the CDR3 is TGTGCCAGCAGTCCTCCCGGCGGGCCTAACTATGGCTACACCTTC.

As to this clonotype: One junction end does not reproduce the germline sequence, and a read error may be involved. The genes are TRBV6-6 and TRBJ1-4; D is unresolved. This CDR3 spans 16 amino acids. From germline, CDR1 is MNHNY and CDR2 SVGAGI (reference sequence). CDR3 in amino acids: CVSTKRGKATNEKLFF. The CDR3 DNA follows: TGTGTCAGCACCAAGAGAGGAAAAGCAACTAATGAAAAACTGTTTTTT.

DNA of the CDR3: TGCAGTTTCGAACACAATGAGCAGTTCTTC. Translating gives CSFEHNEQFF. This rearrangement joins TRBV20-1 to TRBJ2-1, with D uncertain. The CDR3 totals 10 residues. V dropped 8 bases and J dropped 5 bases, with 7 bases sitting between them. The germline CDR1 and CDR2 sequences are DFQATT and SNEGSKA (reference sequence).

This rearrangement joins TRBV7-8 to TRBJ2-4; TRBD2 is a possible D gene (5 bases). V lost 5 bases and J 1 base, leaving 12 bases between the germline ends. This CDR3 comprises 15 residues. Germline CDR1 is SGHVS and CDR2 is FQNEAQ. CDR3 in amino acids: CASSDPERAKNIQYF. The CDR3 DNA reads as TGTGCCAGCAGCGATCCGGAGCGGGCCAAAAACATTCAGTACTTC.

This clonotype was found a few times. V and J are TRBV20-1 and TRBJ2-7; D is uncertain. CDR1 and CDR2 from the germline V gene are DFQATT and SNEGSKA (reference sequence). The CDR3 sequence is 14 residues long. The V gene lost 7 bases and the J gene lost 3 bases, with 19 bases spanning the gap. The CDR3 reads CSVTPEAESYEQYF. The DNA for the CDR3 is TGCAGTGTTACCCCCGAAGCCGAGAGCTACGAGCAGTACTTC.

CDR3 amino acids: CASSYSETQETQYF. The CDR3, as DNA: TGTGCCAGCAGTTACTCGGAGACACAAGAGACCCAGTACTTC. This chain uses TRBV6-2 or TRBV6-3 with TRBJ2-5; D not certain. Trimming removed 0 bases from V and 2 bases from J, with 7 bases in between. The CDR3 has 14 residues. Germline V gene sequence: CDR1 MNHEY, CDR2 SVGEGT.

V gene TRBV29-1 combines with J gene TRBJ2-5; 8 nucleotides agree with TRBD1. The germline V gene has CDR1 SQVTM and CDR2 ANQGSEA. The CDR3 has 14 residues. Trimming took 1 base from V and 1 from J; bases not matched to a gene: 2. Here the CDR3 DNA reads TGCAGCGTTGAAGGACAGGGGCCCCAAGAGACCCAGTACTTC. This encodes CSVEGQGPQETQYF.

This clonotype appeared a single time. The CDR3 spells CSARDIGSRFSGNTIYF. The CDR3 coding sequence is TGCAGTGCTAGAGACATAGGCAGCAGATTCTCTGGAAACACCATATATTTT. The rearrangement joins TRBV20-1 to TRBJ1-3; D call uncertain. CDR3 length: 17 residues. Germline CDR1 is DFQATT and CDR2 is SNEGSKA (reference sequence). V lost 0 bases and J lost 0, with 15 bases in between.